This TCR beta chain was sequenced during a study of radiotherapy plus CTLA-4 blockade in lung cancer. Study in general: An objective response was seen in about 18% of patients, and disease control in around 33%.

In regard to this clone: Its antigen is unidentified.

Using immunoSEQ multiplex PCR, the repertoire was profiled, and TCRdb retains in-frame clones only, with some absent. The sample yields some 30,000 clones, less than 85% seen once. Findings of the study overall: Reported findings show early blood T cell clone dynamics, with interferon-beta, best predicted response. There was expansion of tumor-derived TCR clones in blood after radiotherapy plus ipilimumab.

CDR1 is MDHEN, CDR2 SYDVKM, per germline. The length of the CDR3 is 16 residues. Trimming left V 6 bases short and J 1 base short, with 18 bases between. The source material was peripheral blood, sampled from a patient treated with radiotherapy plus ipilimumab. The chain carries TRBV28 and TRBJ2-5, with a tentative D call TRBD1 (6 bases). This TCR came from a human donor with non-small cell lung cancer who had stable disease on radiotherapy plus ipilimumab. CDR3 sequence: CASSRPGVSGQETQYF. CDR3 nucleotide sequence: TGTGCCAGCAGCCGCCCAGGGGTTTCGGGCCAAGAGACCCAGTACTTC.